The T cell receptor beta chain described here comes from a study of T cell responses to AZD1222 COVID-19 vaccine. Overall study context: Pooling covered second doses at about 4 or about 12 weeks. Study results and limitations: Reportedly, nearly half the spike-specific TCRs target unmutated variant regions. Donors were largely white British and mainly female; clonal diversity was possibly underestimated. At baseline, seropositivity was found in only a handful of AZD1222 recipients.

A word on this clone: The target antigen is unknown.

Assay: immunoSEQ multiplex PCR; the TCRdb copy retains only in-frame clones and omits some. The data contain about 120,000 clones, around 90% of them singletons. This CDR3 has 15 residues. The V gene's germline CDR1 is WNHNN and CDR2 SYGVQD (reference sequence). Deletions cut 0 bases from V and 1 base from J, with 9 bases between. The genes are TRBV10-1 and TRBJ1-1; no clear D. The specimen comprised peripheral blood, sampled on day 0 of AZD1222 vaccination. The sequence was obtained from an adult in good health. Here the CDR3 DNA reads TGCGCCAGCAGTGAGTCAGGACGGGAGAACACTGAAGCTTTCTTT. This encodes CASSESGRENTEAFF.